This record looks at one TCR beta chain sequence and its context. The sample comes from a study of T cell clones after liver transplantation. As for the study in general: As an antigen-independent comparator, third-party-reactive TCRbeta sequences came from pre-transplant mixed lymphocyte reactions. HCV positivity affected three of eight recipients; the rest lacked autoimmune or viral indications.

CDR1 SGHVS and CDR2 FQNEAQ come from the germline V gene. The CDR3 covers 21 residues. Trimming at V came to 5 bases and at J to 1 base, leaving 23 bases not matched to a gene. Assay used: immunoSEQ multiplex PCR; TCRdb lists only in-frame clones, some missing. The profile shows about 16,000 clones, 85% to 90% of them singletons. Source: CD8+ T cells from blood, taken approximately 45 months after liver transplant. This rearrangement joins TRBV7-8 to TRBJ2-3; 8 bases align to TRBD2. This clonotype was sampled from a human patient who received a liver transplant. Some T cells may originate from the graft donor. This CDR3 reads CASSRYPHLTSSREGTDTQYF. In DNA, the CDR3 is TGTGCCAGCAGCCGATATCCGCATCTGACTAGCTCGCGGGAGGGCACAGATACGCAGTATTTT.